Following are 28 T cell receptor beta chains from one sample sequenced in a study of CD8 T cells in Susac syndrome. Random hexamers were used to reverse transcribe an amount of roughly 0.45 to 1 ug RNA. TCRdb itself ran the immunoSEQ multiplex PCR reads through MiXCR, one entry per CDR3 protein. This sample has 53,000 or so distinct CDR3 sequences, with more than 85% found just once. Sequencing was performed on CD8+ T cells from PBMCs. The receptors derive from a human donor in good health.

The rearrangement joins TRBV19 to TRBJ1-2; TRBD1 matches 7 bases. The CDR3 totals 17 residues. J gave up 2 bases and V 5 bases, and 14 bases lay outside the gene matches. Germline V CDR1 and CDR2: LNHDA, SQIVND (reference sequence). CDR3 protein: CASSSPAEDRMNYGYTF. CDR3 coding DNA: TGTGCCAGTAGTTCGCCAGCTGAGGACAGGATGAACTATGGCTACACCTTC.

The genes are TRBV13 and TRBJ2-2; TRBD2 might be the D (5 bases). Germline CDR1 is PRHDT and CDR2 is FYEKMQ (reference sequence). This CDR3 is built from 13 residues. V lost 4 bases and J lost 4, with 7 bases in between. This CDR3 reads CASSSRGTGELFF. The CDR3 DNA reads TGTGCCAGCAGCTCCCGGGGCACCGGGGAGCTGTTTTTT.

The genes are TRBV7-9 and TRBJ1-1; 7 nucleotides align to TRBD1. V gave up 3 bases and J gave up 5 bases; unmatched junction bases: 12. CDR1 is SEHNR and CDR2 is FQNEAQ in the germline V gene (reference sequence). This CDR3 has 16 amino acids. The CDR3 reads CASSLGMTGPGTEAFF. DNA for the CDR3: TGTGCCAGCAGCTTGGGGATGACAGGGCCGGGGACTGAAGCTTTCTTT.

The V call is TRBV4-1, the J call TRBJ2-7, with TRBD2 identical over 8 bases. Germline loops: CDR1 MGHRA, CDR2 YSYEKL. The CDR3 is made up of 16 amino acids. V lost 1 base and J lost 1; bases outside the gene matches: 6. CDR3 loop: CASSQGPGLASYEQYF. Written as DNA, the CDR3 is TGCGCCAGCAGCCAAGGACCCGGACTAGCATCCTACGAGCAGTACTTC.

This chain uses TRBV29-1 with TRBJ2-3; perhaps TRBD2 as D (6 bases). CDR3 size: 15 residues. Deletions cut 5 bases from V and 4 bases from J, with 19 bases between. Per germline, CDR1 SQVTM and CDR2 ANQGSEA. This chain's CDR3 is CSVRTAGTDADTQYF. In DNA form, the CDR3 reads TGCAGCGTTAGGACTGCAGGGACTGACGCAGATACGCAGTATTTT.

The chain recombines TRBV7-6 with TRBJ2-7; D is perhaps TRBD1 (6 bases). Trimming cost V 5 bases and J 3 bases, with 11 bases left between them. The CDR3 has 13 amino acids. The V gene's germline CDR1 is SGHVS and CDR2 FNYEAQ. Here the CDR3 DNA reads TGTGCCAGCAGCCACAGGGATGGCTACGAGCAGTACTTC. Protein: CASSHRDGYEQYF.

The chain has TRBV29-1 and TRBJ2-3; D may be TRBD2 (6 bases). Germline assignment: CDR1 SQVTM and CDR2 ANQGSEA. CDR3 length: 13 amino acids. Trimming stripped 3 bases from V and 2 bases from J, with 9 bases between. The CDR3: CSVEGGATDTQYF. The CDR3 DNA follows: TGCAGCGTTGAGGGCGGGGCCACAGATACGCAGTATTTT.

The chain couples TRBV24-1 to TRBJ2-7; perhaps TRBD1 as D (5 bases). Trimming took 9 bases from V and 5 from J, leaving 22 bases between them. The CDR3 length is 15 residues. Germline V CDR1 and CDR2: KGHDR, SFDVKD. This CDR3 is CATADADNKLHEQYF. The CDR3 DNA reads as TGTGCCACCGCTGACGCGGACAATAAGCTGCACGAGCAGTACTTC.

The chain carries TRBV3-1 and TRBJ2-7, with a weak D call TRBD2 (6 bases). V was pared by 4 bases and J by 3 bases, with 13 bases between. The CDR3 loop spans 14 amino acids. Germline V gene data show CDR1 as LGHDT and CDR2 as YNNKEL (reference sequence). This CDR3 is CASSPSGLFYEQYF. The CDR3 DNA sequence: TGTGCCAGCAGCCCTTCCGGACTATTCTACGAGCAGTACTTC.

The chain uses TRBV7-9 and TRBJ2-3, with D unclear. The V end lost 4 bases, the J end lost 9 bases, and 17 bases lay between the germline ends. The CDR3 totals 14 residues. Germline assignment: CDR1 SEHNR and CDR2 FQNEAQ (reference sequence). The CDR3 loop is CASSWETHKVTQYF. In DNA form, the CDR3 reads TGTGCCAGCAGCTGGGAAACTCACAAGGTCACGCAGTATTTT.

The V gene is TRBV29-1, the J gene TRBJ2-7, with D unresolved. Trimming shortened V by 4 bases and J by 1 base, and 11 bases separated the two germline ends. Germline V CDR1 and CDR2: SQVTM, ANQGSEA. CDR3 length: 13 residues. In DNA form, the CDR3 reads TGCAGCGTTGGCGTAGCTCTTTCCTACGAGCAGTACTTC. Its protein is CSVGVALSYEQYF.

V and J are TRBV6-6 and TRBJ2-3; 8 nucleotides align to TRBD2. This CDR3 is built from 15 residues. The V segment lost 5 bases and the J segment 1 base; nucleotides outside the gene matches: 5. Germline V lookup: CDR1 MNHNY, CDR2 SVGAGI (reference sequence). CDR3 loop: CASSPLAAGTDTQYF. The CDR3 bases are TGTGCCAGCAGTCCACTAGCGGCTGGCACAGATACGCAGTATTTT.

The genes are TRBV19 and TRBJ2-1; 10 bases match TRBD2. The CDR3 sequence is 18 residues long. CDR1 LNHDA and CDR2 SQIVND come from the germline V gene (reference sequence). The V segment lost 9 bases and the J segment 1 base; nucleotides outside the gene matches: 15. The CDR3 spells CARGRASGSPSSYNEQFF. CDR3 in DNA: TGTGCCAGGGGGAGGGCTAGCGGGAGCCCGTCTTCCTACAATGAGCAGTTCTTC.

The chain combines TRBV12-3 or TRBV12-4 with TRBJ2-7; TRBD2 matches at 12 bases. With 3 bases clipped from V and 4 bases from J, the junction kept 1 base outside the gene matches. CDR3 length: 14 residues. The DNA for the CDR3 is TGTGCCAGCAGTTTCGGGACTAGCGGGTACGAGCAGTACTTC. Its protein product is CASSFGTSGYEQYF.

The rearrangement joins TRBV27 to TRBJ1-2; 7 bases are a match to TRBD1. The CDR3 is made up of 13 amino acids. Germline values: CDR1 MNHEY, CDR2 SMNVEV (reference sequence). The V segment lost 6 bases and the J segment 6 bases; nucleotides outside the gene matches: 7. Here the CDR3 reads CASSLLTGHGYTF. CDR3 DNA: TGTGCCAGCAGCCTCTTGACAGGGCATGGCTACACCTTC.

This clonotype occurred once. The genes are TRBV19 and TRBJ1-1; unclear D gene. Germline V gene data show CDR1 as LNHDA and CDR2 as SQIVND (reference sequence). The V end was cut by 0 bases, the J end by 4 bases, with 12 bases between. This CDR3 is built from 15 residues. The CDR3 DNA reads TGTGCCAGTAGTATAGATCTGGGAGTGGGCACTGAAGCTTTCTTT. This translates into CASSIDLGVGTEAFF.

The chain employs TRBV12-3 or TRBV12-4 and TRBJ2-7; 8 nucleotides line up with TRBD1. Trimming removed 3 bases from V and 5 bases from J; junction bases left unmatched: 6. The CDR3 spans 14 residues. CDR3 residues: CASSFSGGEHEQYF. CDR3 in DNA: TGTGCCAGCAGTTTCTCAGGGGGCGAACACGAGCAGTACTTC.

V and J are TRBV11-2 and TRBJ2-7, with D possibly matching TRBD2 (6 bases). The V gene's germline CDR1 is SGHAT and CDR2 FQNNGV. The CDR3 has 15 amino acids. V dropped 0 bases and J dropped 3 bases, with 12 bases sitting between them. CDR3 residues: CASSLDHDGSYEQYF. The CDR3 nucleotides read TGTGCCAGCAGCTTAGATCACGACGGGAGCTACGAGCAGTACTTC.

This chain connects TRBV4-2 to TRBJ2-3; 7 bases align to TRBD2. J was trimmed by 1 base and V by 4 bases; bases with no gene match: 8. The CDR3 has 16 amino acids. Germline assignment: CDR1 LGHNA and CDR2 YNFKEQ. DNA for the CDR3: TGTGCCAGCAGCCCTCAGCGGGGACTCGGCACAGATACGCAGTATTTT. It is translated as CASSPQRGLGTDTQYF.

The chain couples TRBV15 to TRBJ2-5, with a weak D call TRBD2 (5 bases). The V end was cut by 8 bases, the J end by 4 bases, with 17 bases between. Germline values: CDR1 LNHNV, CDR2 YYDKDF (reference sequence). The CDR3 is made up of 14 amino acids. CDR3 nucleotides: TGTGCCACCGCGGAGAGGGCCCCTCGAGAGACCCAGTACTTC. Protein sequence: CATAERAPRETQYF.

The V and J genes are TRBV28 and TRBJ2-1, with 9 bases identical to TRBD2. J was trimmed by 8 bases and V by 6 bases; bases with no gene match: 5. The CDR3 is made up of 13 amino acids. Germline V gene data show CDR1 as MDHEN and CDR2 as SYDVKM. CDR3: CASRTLAGDEQFF. CDR3 DNA sequence: TGTGCCAGCAGAACACTAGCGGGCGATGAGCAGTTCTTC.

The chain recombines TRBV29-1 with TRBJ2-7; the D is unclear. Germline values: CDR1 SQVTM, CDR2 ANQGSEA. The CDR3 sequence is 13 residues long. Trimming stripped 3 bases from V and 0 bases from J, with 9 bases between. CDR3 amino acids: CSVEKVGSYEQYF. CDR3 DNA sequence: TGCAGCGTTGAGAAGGTGGGCTCCTACGAGCAGTACTTC.

The chain links TRBV15 to TRBJ2-7; 8 bases are a match to TRBD2. The junction had 14 bases not matched to a gene; V was cut back by 5 bases and J by 5 bases. Germline CDR1 is LNHNV and CDR2 is YYDKDF (reference sequence). The CDR3 totals 16 residues. CDR3 loop: CATSVRREGVRNEQYF. DNA for the CDR3: TGTGCCACCAGCGTTAGACGGGAGGGAGTTCGGAACGAGCAGTACTTC.

This clonotype was observed once. The CDR3 DNA sequence: TGTGCCAGCAGCGTAGGCGGGAGGCGAGAGCAGTACTTC. Translating gives CASSVGGRREQYF. The rearrangement links TRBV9 to TRBJ2-7; 8 bases are a match to TRBD2. CDR3 length equals 13 residues. The V gene's germline CDR1 is SGDLS and CDR2 YYNGEE. Trimming took 0 bases from V and 7 from J; bases not matched to a gene: 3.

The chain employs TRBV5-6 and TRBJ2-7; D might be TRBD2 (6 bases). Germline loops: CDR1 SGHDT, CDR2 YYEEEE. CDR3 size: 14 residues. Trimming stripped 2 bases from V and 2 bases from J, with 11 bases between. The CDR3 is CASSFGGKTYEQYF. CDR3 coding DNA: TGTGCCAGCAGCTTCGGAGGGAAGACCTACGAGCAGTACTTC.

The DNA for the CDR3 is TGTGCCAGCAGCGTAGGACAAGGAACTGAAAACACCATATATTTT. Translating it yields CASSVGQGTENTIYF. The chain combines TRBV9 with TRBJ1-3; D remains ambiguous. Trimming left V 0 bases short and J 6 bases short, with 13 bases between. The CDR3 is 15 amino acids. Germline V gives CDR1 SGDLS, CDR2 YYNGEE.

This CDR3 is CASSAGGTYEQYF. The CDR3 DNA reads TGCGCCAGCAGCGCGGGAGGGACCTACGAGCAGTACTTC. The V gene is TRBV5-1, the J gene TRBJ2-7; 9 bases align to TRBD2. This CDR3 spans 13 amino acids. The V and J ends lost 4 bases and 2 bases, in that order; junction bases with no gene match: 1. Germline loops: CDR1 SGHRS, CDR2 YFSETQ.

CDR3 in amino acids: CASSSGGGSNTEAFF. CDR3 bases: TGTGCCAGCAGTTCAGGGGGGGGGTCGAACACTGAAGCTTTCTTT. The rearrangement uses TRBV27 and TRBJ1-1; TRBD1 agrees at 7 bases. The V gene end was trimmed by 4 bases and the J gene end by 1 base; junction bases not matched to a gene: 6. CDR1 MNHEY and CDR2 SMNVEV come from the germline V gene (reference sequence). The CDR3 length is 15 residues.